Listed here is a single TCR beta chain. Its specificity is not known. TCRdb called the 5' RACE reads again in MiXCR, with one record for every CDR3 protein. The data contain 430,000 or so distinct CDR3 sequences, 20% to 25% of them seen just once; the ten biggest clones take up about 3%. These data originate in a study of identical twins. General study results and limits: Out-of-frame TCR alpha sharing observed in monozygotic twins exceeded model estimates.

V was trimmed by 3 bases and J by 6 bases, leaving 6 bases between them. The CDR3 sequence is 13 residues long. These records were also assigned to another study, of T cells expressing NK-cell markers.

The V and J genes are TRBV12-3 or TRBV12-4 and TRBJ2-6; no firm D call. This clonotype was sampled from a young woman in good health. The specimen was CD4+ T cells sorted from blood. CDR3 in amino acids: CASSLREANVLTF. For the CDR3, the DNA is TGTGCCAGCAGTTTGAGAGAGGCCAACGTCCTGACTTTC.